The 19 T cell receptor beta chains listed next were all sequenced from one sample in a study of post-analysis software for immune sequencing data. General study points: In patients, roughly 5 TRBV segments were more frequent than in controls, with TRBV5-6, TRBV5-1 and TRBV20-1 among them.

No cognate antigen is known for these TCRs. Presence of unique molecular identifiers characterized the TCR beta cDNA libraries. One entry per CDR3 protein, called by TCRdb with MiXCR from the PCR reads. The sample lists about half a million distinct CDR3 sequences, roughly 46% occurring once. The material sequenced was blood. These receptors all come from a girl between 10 and 17 years old with multiple sclerosis.

This chain links TRBV20-1 with TRBJ2-1; tentatively, D is TRBD2 (6 bases). The length of the CDR3 is 10 residues. V was pared by 5 bases and J by 15 bases, with 14 bases between. Looked up from germline, CDR1 is DFQATT and CDR2 is SNEGSKA (reference sequence). As DNA, the CDR3 is TGCAGTGCTGGCCGGGACTCCCCGTTCTTC. Its protein product is CSAGRDSPFF.

The gene calls are TRBV7-6 and TRBJ2-7; D is uncertain. CDR1 and CDR2 from the germline V gene are SGHVS and FNYEAQ. Between the trimmed V and J ends, which lost 1 base and 6 bases, there was a span of 13 bases. The CDR3 sequence is 14 residues long. The CDR3 DNA is TGTGCCAGCAGCTTAGATTCCAGTACCCCCGAGCAGTACTTC. Translated: CASSLDSSTPEQYF.

The chain has TRBV20-1 and TRBJ2-1; 10 bases match TRBD1. The CDR3 spans 14 residues. V lost 5 bases to trimming and J lost 4 bases; unmatched junction nucleotides: 5. CDR1 is DFQATT and CDR2 is SNEGSKA in the germline V gene (reference sequence). The CDR3 reads CSACRDRGYNEQFF. The CDR3, as DNA: TGCAGTGCTTGCCGGGACAGGGGTTACAATGAGCAGTTCTTC.

This clonotype was detected a few times. The rearrangement uses TRBV29-1 and TRBJ2-5; a weak D match, TRBD2 (5 bases). The V gene's germline CDR1 is SQVTM and CDR2 ANQGSEA. This CDR3 comprises 13 residues. Trimming took 1 base from V and 1 from J, leaving 7 bases between them. This CDR3 is CSVEGSGQETQYF. CDR3 bases: TGCAGCGTTGAAGGGAGCGGCCAAGAGACCCAGTACTTC.

The genes are TRBV4-2 and TRBJ2-1, with TRBD2 as a possible D gene (6 bases). The CDR3 extends over 15 amino acids. V lost 1 base and J 9 bases, leaving 16 bases between the germline ends. From germline, CDR1 is LGHNA and CDR2 YNFKEQ. CDR3: CASSQGLRGVGEQFF. In DNA, the CDR3 is TGTGCCAGCAGCCAAGGGCTGCGGGGAGTGGGTGAGCAGTTCTTC.

The rearrangement uses TRBV7-9 and TRBJ1-1; the D is unclear. Germline assignment: CDR1 SEHNR and CDR2 FQNEAQ (reference sequence). This CDR3 is 13 amino acids long. Deletions cut 6 bases from V and 4 bases from J, with 12 bases between. In DNA form, the CDR3 reads TGTGCCAGCAGTTTCAGGATAGGCACTGAAGCTTTCTTT. Amino acids: CASSFRIGTEAFF.

This rearrangement joins TRBV7-2 to TRBJ1-1; D not certain. The V end was cut by 4 bases, the J end by 7 bases, with 10 bases between. Germline loops: CDR1 SGHTA, CDR2 FQGNSA. The CDR3 is 12 amino acids. The CDR3 loop is CASSSLDYEAFF. In DNA form, the CDR3 reads TGTGCCAGCAGCTCCTTGGACTATGAAGCTTTCTTT.

The chain has TRBV12-3 or TRBV12-4 and TRBJ1-2; TRBD1 agrees at 9 bases. The trim removed 3 bases at V and 4 bases at J, leaving 9 bases unmatched. This CDR3 spans 16 amino acids. The CDR3 protein is CASSFSPGTGSYGYTF. The CDR3 DNA reads as TGTGCCAGCAGTTTCAGCCCCGGGACAGGGAGCTATGGCTACACCTTC.

The chain employs TRBV6-5 and TRBJ2-5, with 9 bases that match TRBD2. Germline V gene sequence: CDR1 MNHEY, CDR2 SVGAGI. Losses at the gene ends were 2 bases for V and 11 bases for J; bases not matched to a gene: 12. There are 15 residues in the CDR3. CDR3 nucleotide sequence: TGTGCCAGCAGTTACAGCCCTAGCGGGGAAGGTAGGCAGTACTTC. This gives the protein CASSYSPSGEGRQYF.

This rearrangement joins TRBV5-6 to TRBJ1-2, with D possibly matching TRBD1 (6 bases). Trimming took 1 base from V and 11 from J, leaving 15 bases between them. The CDR3 totals 13 residues. Germline V gives CDR1 SGHDT, CDR2 YYEEEE. The CDR3 coding sequence is TGTGCCAGCAGCTTGCCCCCCCGGGACACTTACACCTTC. It codes for CASSLPPRDTYTF.

The V and J genes are TRBV28 and TRBJ1-2; D is ambiguous. This CDR3 spans 12 amino acids. Germline lookup yields CDR1 MDHEN and CDR2 SYDVKM. Trimming left V 3 bases short and J 7 bases short, with 9 bases between. The CDR3 nucleotides are TGTGCCAGCAGTTTGAAGTGGGGTGGCTACACCTTC. Encoded protein: CASSLKWGGYTF.

The chain combines TRBV6-6 with TRBJ2-1; possible D gene TRBD2, 5 bases. Germline V gives CDR1 MNHNY, CDR2 SVGAGI (reference sequence). V lost 2 bases, J lost 4 bases, and 15 bases lay in between. The CDR3 covers 16 residues. Here the CDR3 reads CASSYRLASLYNEQFF. For the CDR3, the DNA is TGTGCCAGCAGTTACAGGCTAGCCTCACTTTACAATGAGCAGTTCTTC.

The sample holds a few counts of this clonotype. The chain couples TRBV14 to TRBJ1-2; maybe TRBD1 (5 bases). V gave up 1 base and J gave up 3 bases, with 12 bases separating them. CDR1 is SGHDN, CDR2 FVKESK, per germline. This CDR3 region has 15 residues. CDR3 sequence: CASSQGDRIDYGYTF. Written as DNA, the CDR3 is TGTGCCAGCAGCCAAGGGGACCGAATTGACTATGGCTACACCTTC.

This clonotype was seen a handful of times. J is TRBJ2-1 and V is TRBV29-1; 11 bases match TRBD2. The J segment lost 4 bases and the V segment lost 4 bases, leaving 6 bases of the junction unmatched. CDR1 SQVTM and CDR2 ANQGSEA come from the germline V gene. The CDR3 is 15 residues long. Here the CDR3 DNA reads TGCAGCGTTGCTCTAGCGGGAGGCCCTTACAATGAGCAGTTCTTC. It codes for CSVALAGGPYNEQFF.

V gene TRBV28 combines with J gene TRBJ1-1; possibly TRBD1 for D (6 bases). Germline CDR1 MDHEN, CDR2 SYDVKM. Trimming cost V 6 bases and J 4 bases, with 12 bases left between them. This CDR3 is built from 13 residues. CDR3 sequence reads: CASSRGGITEAFF. For the CDR3, the DNA is TGTGCCAGCAGCCGTGGGGGCATCACTGAAGCTTTCTTT.

This clonotype was found once. The V call is TRBV12-3 or TRBV12-4, the J call TRBJ2-1; D gene unclear. The CDR3 runs 14 residues. V was clipped by 7 bases and J by 6 bases, with 16 bases between them. The CDR3 sequence: CASTKSTDTNEQFF. CDR3 coding DNA: TGTGCCAGCACCAAATCAACAGACACCAATGAGCAGTTCTTC.

This chain connects TRBV6-5 to TRBJ2-5, with TRBD1 identical over 12 bases. The ends lost 2 bases at V and 1 base at J; junction bases unmatched: 5. The CDR3 runs to 17 residues. Germline V gene data show CDR1 as MNHEY and CDR2 as SVGAGI. The CDR3 protein is CASSYPGTGGGQETQYF. CDR3 nucleotide sequence: TGTGCCAGCAGTTACCCCGGGACAGGGGGCGGCCAAGAGACCCAGTACTTC.

This clonotype was counted only a few times. V is TRBV7-9 and J is TRBJ2-7, with D possibly being TRBD2 (5 bases). The germline V and J ends were trimmed by 3 bases and 0 bases, with 9 bases remaining between them. CDR1 and CDR2 (germline): SEHNR, FQNEAQ (reference sequence). CDR3 length equals 14 residues. This CDR3 reads CASSFEGSSYEQYF. The CDR3 DNA follows: TGTGCCAGCAGCTTTGAAGGGAGCTCCTACGAGCAGTACTTC.

Concerning this clonotype: The junction differs from germline at one of its ends, possibly a read error. The chain combines TRBV7-3 with TRBJ2-1, with D possibly being TRBD2 (6 bases). Germline values: CDR1 SGHTA, CDR2 FQGTGA. The CDR3 consists of 17 residues. CDR3 in DNA: TGTGCCAGCAGCTTAGCCCCTAGCGTAAGCTCCTACAGTGAGCAGTTCTTC. Residues: CASSLAPSVSSYSEQFF.